These 15 T cell receptor beta chains were sequenced from one sample in a study of blood T cell repertoires in COVID-19. Produced via immunoSEQ multiplex PCR; TCRdb's table is partial and in-frame only. The table shows around 300,000 clones, with around 90% occurring only once. Sequences were obtained from PBMCs or T cells enriched from blood (not recorded which). The receptors derive from a woman in her thirties or forties who had recovered from COVID-19.

The J gene is TRBJ1-1, the V gene TRBV6-6; no clear D gene. V was shortened by 6 bases and J by 5 bases, with 13 bases between the two germline ends. The CDR3 extends over 13 amino acids. The V gene's germline CDR1 is MNHNY and CDR2 SVGAGI (reference sequence). CDR3 loop: CASRPLPGTEAFF. The CDR3 nucleotides are TGTGCCAGCAGGCCGCTACCGGGGACTGAAGCTTTCTTT.

The V and J genes are TRBV4-2 and TRBJ1-4, with 10 bases fitting TRBD1. CDR3 size: 17 residues. Losses at the gene ends were 4 bases for V and 5 bases for J; bases not matched to a gene: 10. Germline V gene sequence: CDR1 LGHNA, CDR2 YNFKEQ. The CDR3 sequence is CASSPATGGGGNEKLFF. The DNA for the CDR3 is TGTGCCAGCAGCCCTGCGACAGGGGGCGGCGGGAATGAAAAACTGTTTTTT.

The J gene is TRBJ1-2, the V gene TRBV10-3; tentative D call: TRBD1 (6 bases). V lost 7 bases and J lost 2, with 14 bases in between. This CDR3 comprises 14 residues. CDR1 and CDR2 (germline): ENHRY, SYGVKD. The CDR3 DNA reads TGTGCCATCACCGGGGGGCCTTACAACTATGGCTACACCTTC. It translates to CAITGGPYNYGYTF.

The chain joins TRBV21-1 to TRBJ2-2; the listed D gene, TRBD2, was not tested against the DNA. TRBV21-1 is an annotated pseudogene. CDR3 length: 18 residues. The CDR3 is CASSKVDSGSKNTGELFF. As DNA, the CDR3 is TGTGCCAGCAGCAAAGTCGATAGCGGGTCTAAGAACACCGGGGAGCTGTTTTTT.

The V and J genes are TRBV2 and TRBJ2-5; TRBD2 matches at 15 bases. The V gene end was trimmed by 8 bases and the J gene end by 5 bases; junction bases not matched to a gene: 3. The CDR3 loop spans 14 amino acids. Per germline, CDR1 SNHLY and CDR2 FYNNEI. The CDR3 DNA is TGTGCCAGCGGACTAGCGGGAGGGGAGGAGACCCAGTACTTC. Residues: CASGLAGGEETQYF.

The chain carries TRBV10-3 and TRBJ2-1; 8 bases agree with TRBD2. V dropped 0 bases and J dropped 6; count of bases not matched to a gene: 4. The germline V gene encodes CDR1 ENHRY and CDR2 SYGVKD. The CDR3 has 15 amino acids. The DNA for the CDR3 is TGTGCCATCAGTGAGTCGCCCGGGACTAGCAATGAGCAGTTCTTC. Translation: CAISESPGTSNEQFF.

V gene TRBV2 combines with J gene TRBJ2-7; D possibly corresponds to TRBD1 (6 bases). In germline, CDR1 is SNHLY, CDR2 FYNNEI. V lost 11 bases and J 6 bases, leaving 20 bases between the germline ends. The CDR3 is 13 residues long. CDR3 region: CAAMWDTPTEQYF. DNA for the CDR3: TGTGCCGCAATGTGGGACACCCCCACCGAGCAGTACTTC.

This rearrangement joins TRBV3-1 (or the pseudogene TRBV3-2) to TRBJ2-5; TRBD2 matches 7 bases. Germline V gene sequence: CDR1 LGHDT, CDR2 YNNKEL (reference sequence). With 4 bases clipped from V and 4 bases from J, the junction kept 3 bases outside the gene matches. The CDR3 consists of 13 residues. This CDR3 reads CASSRSGGETQYF. The DNA of the CDR3 is TGTGCCAGCAGCCGATCGGGAGGAGAGACCCAGTACTTC.

This chain connects TRBV19 to TRBJ2-7; TRBD2 might be the D (6 bases). This CDR3 has 14 amino acids. V was cut by 6 bases and J by 0 bases, with 12 bases left in between. Germline CDR1 LNHDA, CDR2 SQIVND (reference sequence). CDR3 protein: CASRAGPASYEQYF. CDR3 nucleotide sequence: TGTGCCAGTAGGGCGGGGCCAGCCTCCTACGAGCAGTACTTC.

The chain is built from TRBV28 and TRBJ2-3; no clear D gene. The V gene lost 8 bases and the J gene lost 0 bases, with 3 bases spanning the gap. Germline CDR1 MDHEN, CDR2 SYDVKM. The CDR3 is 11 amino acids. CDR3 nucleotides: TGTGCCAGCGAGAGCACAGATACGCAGTATTTT. This encodes CASESTDTQYF.

A remark on this clone: Other nucleotide sequences from this sample produce the same CDR3. The chain links TRBV19 to TRBJ2-2; no firm D call. V dropped 3 bases and J dropped 3 bases, with 8 bases sitting between them. The CDR3 length is 14 residues. Germline CDR1 LNHDA, CDR2 SQIVND (reference sequence). Written as DNA, the CDR3 is TGTGCCAGTAGTATCCCGGGTGACACCGGGGAGCTGTTTTTT. Translated, it gives CASSIPGDTGELFF.

This clone was observed a handful of times. The chain recombines TRBV2 with TRBJ2-4, with D unresolved. This CDR3 is 11 amino acids long. V lost 6 bases and J 8 bases, leaving 8 bases between the germline ends. CDR1 and CDR2 from the germline V gene are SNHLY and FYNNEI. The CDR3 region has the DNA TGTGCCAGCAGCCCCCGGGACATTCAGTACTTC. It is translated as CASSPRDIQYF.

The chain is built from TRBV6-2 or TRBV6-3 and TRBJ2-1, with 8 bases lining up with TRBD2. This CDR3 has 14 amino acids. Looked up from germline, CDR1 is MNHEY and CDR2 is SVGEGT. Trimming at V came to 5 bases and at J to 8 bases, leaving 8 bases not matched to a gene. CDR3 sequence: CASSSGRPRDEQFF. In DNA form, the CDR3 reads TGTGCCAGCAGTAGCGGGAGACCCCGGGATGAGCAGTTCTTC.

The CDR3 DNA reads as TGTGCCAGCAGCTTTGAGGGCCGGGTTAGCGGGAGATGGAGCACAGATACGCAGTATTTT. Its protein is CASSFEGRVSGRWSTDTQYF. The chain links TRBV12-1 to TRBJ2-3; the D call in the table, TRBD2, was not verified against the DNA. TRBV12-1 is recorded as a pseudogene. This CDR3 region has 20 residues.

This rearrangement joins TRBV7-2 to TRBJ2-1; D possibly corresponds to TRBD2 (5 bases). CDR1 and CDR2 from the germline V gene are SGHTA and FQGNSA. V was cut by 0 bases and J by 15 bases, with 15 bases left in between. The CDR3 totals 13 residues. The CDR3 sequence is CASSLAASGGGFF. CDR3 nucleotides: TGTGCCAGCAGCTTAGCTGCCAGCGGAGGCGGGTTCTTC.